This TCR beta chain was documented in a study of T-cell memory formation after mild COVID-19. About the research overall: TCR clusters were largely donor specific. Study outcomes and limitations: Clones shrinking from day 15 to 85 showed even CD4/CD8 mixes; later expanders tilted CD4+. Whether day 37 second-wave clones are SARS-CoV-2-specific was not confirmed.

CDR3 length: 17 amino acids. Trimming took 0 bases from V and 6 from J; bases not matched to a gene: 5. Germline loops: CDR1 SGHTA, CDR2 FQGNSA. The table lists this clonotype with a few counts. The target antigen is unknown. Amplification by 5'RACE using constant-segment primers produced TCR alpha and TCR beta cDNA libraries that carried sample barcodes and UMIs. Via MiXCR, TCRdb re-called the 5' RACE reads, giving one row per CDR3 protein. This sample has hundreds of thousands of distinct CDR3 sequences; around 17% occur once, and the top ten carry approximately 12%. The clonotype originates from an adult woman who had mild COVID-19 (a few samples of this study predate the infection). Cell type and time point are not known. The sample comprised PBMCs or a T cell subset sorted from them (not recorded which). The chain couples TRBV7-2 to TRBJ2-1; the match to TRBD2 covers 13 bases. The CDR3 region is CASSLAPTSGRANEQFF. CDR3 in DNA: TGTGCCAGCAGCTTAGCCCCTACTAGCGGGAGGGCCAATGAGCAGTTCTTC.